These T cell receptor beta chains were read from a single sample in a study of T cell changes during pregnancy in multiple sclerosis. This table comes from immunoSEQ multiplex PCR, and its TCRdb copy is limited to in-frame clones, with some not included. The sample records some 49,000 clones, under 95% being singletons. The material sequenced was CD8+ T cells from peripheral blood mononuclear cells, taken in the second trimester of pregnancy. Receptors originate from a female donor with multiple sclerosis, enrolled in a pregnancy study. Each CDR3 is given with its conserved first and last residue. A D gene is named only where the DNA matches it firmly. Clone size, where shown, is once, few, many, or a class for clones that have expanded.

D | size | J | V | DNA | CDR3
. | . | TRBJ2-3 | TRBV6-5 | TGTGCCAGCCGTCCGAGTCCAGATACGCAGTATTTT | CASRPSPDTQYF
TRBD1 | . | TRBJ2-7 | TRBV5-6 | TGTGCCAGCAGCTGGGGGACAGGGAAGGGCGAGCAGTACTTC | CASSWGTGKGEQYF
TRBD1 | . | TRBJ1-5 | TRBV11-1 | TGTGCCAGCAGCTTAACGGTGGGACAGGAAACTAGGAGCAATCAGCCCCAGCATTTT | CASSLTVGQETRSNQPQHF
TRBD2 | . | TRBJ2-3 | TRBV7-9 | TGTGCCAGCAGCCCGGGACTAGCGGCACACACAGATACGCAGTATTTT | CASSPGLAAHTDTQYF
TRBD2 | . | TRBJ2-3 | TRBV5-5 | TGTGCCAGCAGCCCGGGGGGAGATACGCAGTATTTT | CASSPGGDTQYF
. | . | TRBJ1-1 | TRBV19 | TGTGCCAGTAGTAAAGAAAGGCCACCCTTGGGAGTTCTTTTCTTT | CASSKERPPLGVLFF
. | . | TRBJ1-2 | TRBV29-1 | TGCAGCGTTGCCGGGGGGGAGAATGGCTACACCTTC | CSVAGGENGYTF
. | . | TRBJ2-7 | TRBV7-9 | TGTGCCAGCAGCTTAGCGAGCGACTACGAGCAGTACTTC | CASSLASDYEQYF
. | once | TRBJ1-1 | TRBV9 | TGTGCCAGCAGGGGAGGGAACACTGAAGCTTTCTTT | CASRGGNTEAFF
TRBD1 | . | TRBJ2-7 | TRBV15 | TGTGCCACCAGCAGAGGGGGGAGGGGACAGGGGTACGAGCAGTACTTC | CATSRGGRGQGYEQYF
TRBD1 | . | TRBJ1-2 | TRBV9 | TGTGCCAGCAGCGCCCCTAGACAGGGGGCTAACTATGGCTACACCTTC | CASSAPRQGANYGYTF
TRBD2 | . | TRBJ2-1 | TRBV9 | TGTGCCAGCAGCGCCGCGGGGGGGCGGGGCTCCTACAATGAGCAGTTCTTC | CASSAAGGRGSYNEQFF
. | . | TRBJ1-2 | TRBV5-4 | TGTGCCAGCCGCTTGGGCGGCTCCTATGGCTACACCTTC | CASRLGGSYGYTF
TRBD1 | . | TRBJ1-5 | TRBV27 | TGTGCCAGCAGTCTCGGGACAGGTGGTCAGCCCCAGCATTTT | CASSLGTGGQPQHF
. | few | TRBJ1-5 | TRBV6-6 | TGTGCCAGCGCAGGGGCGATGGATCAGCCCCAGCATTTT | CASAGAMDQPQHF
. | . | TRBJ1-1 | TRBV11-3 | TGTGCCAGCAGCTTAGGTGGGGAGGGGCCCGCTGAAGCTTTCTTT | CASSLGGEGPAEAFF
TRBD2 | . | TRBJ2-1 | TRBV4-3 | TGCGCCAGCAGCCAAGCCCCCAACGGGGGGGCCTTAGGTGAGCAGTTCTTC | CASSQAPNGGALGEQFF
. | . | TRBJ1-5 | TRBV4-3 | TGCGCCAGCAGCCAAGTTGGTATGGGCCAGCCCCAGCATTTT | CASSQVGMGQPQHF
. | . | TRBJ2-2 | TRBV7-3 | TGTGCCAGCAGCTCCCTGACAGGTGCGGAGCTGTTTTTT | CASSSLTGAELFF
TRBD2 | . | TRBJ2-7 | TRBV6-5 | TGTGCCAGCAGGCCCGGGAGCGGGGGGACCTACGAGCAGTACTTC | CASRPGSGGTYEQYF
TRBD1 | . | TRBJ2-7 | TRBV4-3 | TGCGCCAGCAGTCCGGGGTTGAGACAGGGAATTGACTTC | CASSPGLRQGIDF
. | . | TRBJ2-2 | TRBV9 | TGTGCCAGCAGCCCGGAGGGGGGGGCGACCGGGGAGCTGTTTTTT | CASSPEGGATGELFF
. | . | TRBJ2-7 | TRBV7-9 | TGTGCCAGCAGCTCATTGGAGAGGGGGTCGGTCTCCGAGCAGTACTTC | CASSSLERGSVSEQYF
TRBD1 | . | TRBJ1-2 | TRBV7-9 | TGTGCCAGCAGCTTAGGAGGACAGGGGATTAACTATGGCTACACCTTC | CASSLGGQGINYGYTF
. | . | TRBJ2-5 | TRBV2 | TGTGCCAGCAGAATTTTGCGGGAGACCCAGTACTTC | CASRILRETQYF
. | . | TRBJ2-7 | TRBV1 | TGCACCAGCAGCCAAGGGACTAGCGGGGGGGCCGGGGGCTCCTACGAGCAGTACTTC | CTSSQGTSGGAGGSYEQYF
TRBD1 | . | TRBJ2-7 | TRBV27 | TGTGCCAGCAGTCCATACCTCGAAGGGGGCCACGAGCAGTACTTC | CASSPYLEGGHEQYF
. | . | TRBJ1-1 | TRBV7-2 | TGTGCCAGCAGCTTGTACAGTTATATGAACACTGAAGCTTTCTTT | CASSLYSYMNTEAFF
TRBD1 | . | TRBJ2-7 | TRBV19 | TGTGCCAGTAGCCTTGCGGGACAGGGTATCCACGAGCAGTACTTC | CASSLAGQGIHEQYF
. | . | TRBJ2-3 | TRBV14 | TGTGCCAGCAGCTACAGGGTGAGTGGCACAGATACGCAGTATTTT | CASSYRVSGTDTQYF
. | . | TRBJ2-2 | TRBV4-3 | TGCGCCAGCAGCCACGATCCAGGGATCACCGGGGAGCTGTTTTTT | CASSHDPGITGELFF
TRBD1 | . | TRBJ2-1 | TRBV6-5 | TGTGCCAGCAGAATTGGGGAACAGGGGTTTAATGAGCAGTTCTTC | CASRIGEQGFNEQFF
. | . | TRBJ2-7 | TRBV6-1 | TGTGCCAGCAGTCAGCGTACTTATACCTACGAGCAGTACTTC | CASSQRTYTYEQYF
TRBD2 | . | TRBJ2-5 | TRBV11-2 | TGTGCCAGCAGCTGGACTAGCGGGGGGAGAGAGACCCAGTACTTC | CASSWTSGGRETQYF
TRBD1 | . | TRBJ2-7 | TRBV4-3 | TGCGCCAGCAGCCAAGATTCGATACAGGGGGCTAGGGAGCAGTACTTC | CASSQDSIQGAREQYF
. | . | TRBJ2-2 | TRBV4-1 | TGCGCCAGCAGCCAAGAGATTGAGGGCGGGGAGCTGTTTTTT | CASSQEIEGGELFF
. | . | TRBJ2-5 | TRBV7-8 | TGTGCCAGCAGATCTAAGGGGGGGGGTCAAGAGACCCAGTACTTC | CASRSKGGGQETQYF
. | . | TRBJ1-1 | TRBV19 | TGTGCCAGTACCCTATCGGGGGGAGGGAACACTGAAGCTTTCTTT | CASTLSGGGNTEAFF
TRBD1 | . | TRBJ1-5 | TRBV28 | TGTGCCAGCAGTTTTCAGGGGGCGAGGCAGCCCCAGCATTTT | CASSFQGARQPQHF
TRBD1 | . | TRBJ2-2 | TRBV15 | TGTGCCACCAGTCCGAACAGGGGGCTCACCGGGGAGCTGTTTTTT | CATSPNRGLTGELFF
. | . | TRBJ2-3 | TRBV6-6 | TGTGCCAGCAGTGCGGGGCCAGATACGCAGTATTTT | CASSAGPDTQYF
. | . | TRBJ2-5 | TRBV7-9 | TGTGCCAGCAGCCTCCAAGAGACCCAGTACTTC | CASSLQETQYF
TRBD1 | . | TRBJ1-4 | TRBV4-3 | TGCGCCAGCAGCCTAACCACCGGGACAGTAAATGAAAAACTGTTTTTT | CASSLTTGTVNEKLFF
. | . | TRBJ2-2 | TRBV4-2 | TGTGCCAGCAGCCCCGGGGGAGGGGAGCTGTTTTTT | CASSPGGGELFF
TRBD1 | . | TRBJ2-5 | TRBV19 | TGTGCCAGTAGCGGGGACAGGGCAGAGACCCAGTACTTC | CASSGDRAETQYF
TRBD2 | . | TRBJ2-2 | TRBV5-8 | TGTGCCAGCAGCGTCCGGGGGGGCGTACTAGGCACCGGGGAGCTGTTTTTT | CASSVRGGVLGTGELFF
. | . | TRBJ2-1 | TRBV9 | TGTGCCAGCAGCGTAGAATCATACAATGAGCAGTTCTTC | CASSVESYNEQFF
. | . | TRBJ2-1 | TRBV5-6 | TGTGCCAGCAGCGAGGCCGGGACTTTTTACAATGAGCAGTTCTTC | CASSEAGTFYNEQFF
TRBD1 | . | TRBJ2-3 | TRBV29-1 | TGCAGCGTTGTTGGTGACAGGGGCTCAGATACGCAGTATTTT | CSVVGDRGSDTQYF
. | . | TRBJ2-7 | TRBV6-5 | TGTGCCAGCAGTTACGGTGGCATCTCCTACGAGCAGTACTTC | CASSYGGISYEQYF
. | . | TRBJ1-5 | TRBV15 | TGTGCCACCAGCAGGGAGACAGCGTACAATCAGCCCCAGCATTTT | CATSRETAYNQPQHF
. | . | TRBJ2-3 | TRBV6-6 | TGTGCCAGCAGTTACTCGGGGGGATTCACAGATACGCAGTATTTT | CASSYSGGFTDTQYF
TRBD1 | . | TRBJ2-7 | TRBV9 | TGTGCCAGCAGCGCCGGGACAGTCTACGAGCAGTACTTC | CASSAGTVYEQYF
. | . | TRBJ2-7 | TRBV13 | TGTGCCAGCAGCTTAGGCAGGGGCATCTACGAGCAGTACTTC | CASSLGRGIYEQYF
TRBD1 | . | TRBJ2-1 | TRBV10-3 | TGTGCCATCAAAAGGGACAGCTCCTACAATGAGCAGTTCTTC | CAIKRDSSYNEQFF